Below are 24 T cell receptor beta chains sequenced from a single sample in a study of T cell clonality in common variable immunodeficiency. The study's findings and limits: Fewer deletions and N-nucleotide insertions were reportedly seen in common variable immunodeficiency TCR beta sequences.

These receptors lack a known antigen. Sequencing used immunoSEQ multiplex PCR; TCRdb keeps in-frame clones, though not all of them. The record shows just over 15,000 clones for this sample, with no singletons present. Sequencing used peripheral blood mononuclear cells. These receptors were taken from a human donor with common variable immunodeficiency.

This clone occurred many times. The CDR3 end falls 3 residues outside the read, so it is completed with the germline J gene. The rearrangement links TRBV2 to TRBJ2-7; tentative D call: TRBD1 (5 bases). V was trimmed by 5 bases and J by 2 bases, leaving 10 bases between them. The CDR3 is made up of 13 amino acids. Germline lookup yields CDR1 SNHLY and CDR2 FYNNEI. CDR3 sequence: CASSPTAPYEQYF. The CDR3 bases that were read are TGTGCCAGCAGTCCGACAGCACCCTACGAG.

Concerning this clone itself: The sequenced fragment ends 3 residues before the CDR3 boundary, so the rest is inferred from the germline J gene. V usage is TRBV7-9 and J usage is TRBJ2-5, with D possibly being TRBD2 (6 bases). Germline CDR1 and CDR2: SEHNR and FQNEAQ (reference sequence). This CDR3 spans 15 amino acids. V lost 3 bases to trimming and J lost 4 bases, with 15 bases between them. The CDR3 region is CASSLIRTSSETQYF. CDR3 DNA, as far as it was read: TGTGCCAGCAGCTTGATCCGCACTAGCTCAGAGACC.

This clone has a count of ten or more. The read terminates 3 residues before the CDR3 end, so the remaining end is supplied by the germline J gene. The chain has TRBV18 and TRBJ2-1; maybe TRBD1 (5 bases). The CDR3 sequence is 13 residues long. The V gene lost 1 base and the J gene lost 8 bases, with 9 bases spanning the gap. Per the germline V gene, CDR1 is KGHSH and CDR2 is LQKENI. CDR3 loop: CASSPLQGHEQFF. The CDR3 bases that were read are TGTGCCAGCTCACCACTCCAGGGCCATGAG.

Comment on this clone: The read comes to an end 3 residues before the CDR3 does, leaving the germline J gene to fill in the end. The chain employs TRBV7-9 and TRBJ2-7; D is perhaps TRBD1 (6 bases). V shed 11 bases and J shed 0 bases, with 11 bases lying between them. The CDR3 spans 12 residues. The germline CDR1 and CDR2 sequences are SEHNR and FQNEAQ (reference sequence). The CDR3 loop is CASTDSSYEQYF. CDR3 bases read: TGTGCCTCGACGGACAGCTCCTACGAG.

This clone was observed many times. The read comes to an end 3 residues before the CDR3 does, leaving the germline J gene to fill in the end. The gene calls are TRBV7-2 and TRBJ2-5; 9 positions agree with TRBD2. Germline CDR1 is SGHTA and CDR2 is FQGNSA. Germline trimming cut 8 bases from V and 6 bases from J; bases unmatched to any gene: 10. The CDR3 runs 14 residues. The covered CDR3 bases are TGTGCCAGCTTGTCAGCGGGAGGCGGGAAGACC. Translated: CASLSAGGGKT. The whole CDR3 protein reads CASLSAGGGKTQYF.

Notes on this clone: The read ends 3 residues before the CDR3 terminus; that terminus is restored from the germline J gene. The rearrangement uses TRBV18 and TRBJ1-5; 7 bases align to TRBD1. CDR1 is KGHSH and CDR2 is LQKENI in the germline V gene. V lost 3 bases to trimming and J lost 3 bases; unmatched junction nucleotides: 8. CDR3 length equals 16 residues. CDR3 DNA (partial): TGTGCCAGCTCACCTACCCTTACAGGGGACAATCAGCCC. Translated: CASSPTLTGDNQP. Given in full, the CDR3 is CASSPTLTGDNQPQHF.

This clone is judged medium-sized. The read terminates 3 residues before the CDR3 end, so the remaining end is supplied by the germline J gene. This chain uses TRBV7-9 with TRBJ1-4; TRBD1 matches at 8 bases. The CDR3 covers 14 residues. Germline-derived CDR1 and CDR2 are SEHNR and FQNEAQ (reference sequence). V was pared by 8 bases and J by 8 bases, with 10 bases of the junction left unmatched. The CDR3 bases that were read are TGTGCCAGCGGAAACAGGGGGAAAGGGGAAAAA. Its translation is CASGNRGKGEK. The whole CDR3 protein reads CASGNRGKGEKLFF.

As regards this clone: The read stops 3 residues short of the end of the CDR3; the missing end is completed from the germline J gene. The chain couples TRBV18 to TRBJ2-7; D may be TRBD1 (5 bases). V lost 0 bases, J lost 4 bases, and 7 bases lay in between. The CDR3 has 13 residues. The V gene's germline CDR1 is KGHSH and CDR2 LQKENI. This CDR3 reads CASSPPNRYEQYF. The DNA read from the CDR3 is TGTGCCAGCTCACCACCGAACAGGTACGAG.

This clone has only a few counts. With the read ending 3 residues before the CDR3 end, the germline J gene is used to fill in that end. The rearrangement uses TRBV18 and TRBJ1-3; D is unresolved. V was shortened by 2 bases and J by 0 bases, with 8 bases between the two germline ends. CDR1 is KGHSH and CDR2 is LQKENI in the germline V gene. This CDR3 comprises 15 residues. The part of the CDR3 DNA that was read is TGTGCCAGCTCACCAGCGGCGGACTCTGGAAACACC. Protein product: CASSPAADSGNT. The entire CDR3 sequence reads CASSPAADSGNTIYF.

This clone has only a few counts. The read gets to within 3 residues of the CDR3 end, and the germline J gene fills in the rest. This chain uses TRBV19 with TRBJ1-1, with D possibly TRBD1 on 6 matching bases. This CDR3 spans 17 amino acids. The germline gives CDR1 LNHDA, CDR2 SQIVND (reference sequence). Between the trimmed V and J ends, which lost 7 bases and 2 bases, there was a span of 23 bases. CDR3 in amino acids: CASITSVRVQGNTEAFF. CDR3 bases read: TGTGCCAGTATCACCTCCGTACGGGTACAGGGAAACACTGAA.

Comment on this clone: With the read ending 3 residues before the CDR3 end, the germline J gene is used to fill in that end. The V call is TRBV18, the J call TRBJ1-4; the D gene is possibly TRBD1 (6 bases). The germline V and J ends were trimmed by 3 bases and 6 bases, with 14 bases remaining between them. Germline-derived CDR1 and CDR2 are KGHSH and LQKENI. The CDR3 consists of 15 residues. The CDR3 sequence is CASSPPQGGYEKLFF. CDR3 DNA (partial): TGTGCCAGCTCACCCCCACAGGGAGGCTATGAAAAA.

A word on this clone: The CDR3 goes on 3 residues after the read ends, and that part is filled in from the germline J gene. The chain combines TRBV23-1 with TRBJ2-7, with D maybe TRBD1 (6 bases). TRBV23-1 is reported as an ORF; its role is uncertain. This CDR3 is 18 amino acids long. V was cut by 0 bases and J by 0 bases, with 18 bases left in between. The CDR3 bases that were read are TGCGCCAGCAGTCAATCGACAGGACGACGGCGGCGCTCCTACGAG. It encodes CASSQSTGRRRRSYE. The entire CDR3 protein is CASSQSTGRRRRSYEQYF.

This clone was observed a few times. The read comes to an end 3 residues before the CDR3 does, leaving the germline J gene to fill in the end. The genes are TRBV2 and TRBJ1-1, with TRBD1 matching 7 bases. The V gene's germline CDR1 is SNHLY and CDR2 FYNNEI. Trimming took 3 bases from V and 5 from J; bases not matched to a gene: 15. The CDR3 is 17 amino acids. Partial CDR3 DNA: TGTGCCAGCAGTGATGATCAAGGAAACAGGGGACGAACTGAA. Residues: CASSDDQGNRGRTE. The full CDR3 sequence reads CASSDDQGNRGRTEAFF.

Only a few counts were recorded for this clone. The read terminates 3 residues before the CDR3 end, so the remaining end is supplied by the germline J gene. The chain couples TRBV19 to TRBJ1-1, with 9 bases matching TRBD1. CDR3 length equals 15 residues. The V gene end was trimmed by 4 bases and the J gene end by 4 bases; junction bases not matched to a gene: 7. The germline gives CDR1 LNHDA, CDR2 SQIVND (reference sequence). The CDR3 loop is CASSRGDRVTTEAFF. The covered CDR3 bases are TGTGCCAGTAGTAGGGGGGACAGGGTCACCACTGAA.

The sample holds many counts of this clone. CDR3 DNA (partial): TGTGCCAGCAGCTCGACACTGGCGGGCACTGAA. Translated, it gives CASSSTLAGTE. The entire CDR3 sequence reads CASSSTLAGTEAFF. The V call is TRBV5-5, the J call TRBJ1-1; no firm D call. Read coverage stops 3 residues before the CDR3 terminus; the germline J gene supplies the remainder. V lost 3 bases and J 4 bases, leaving 13 bases between the germline ends. The CDR3 totals 14 residues. The germline gives CDR1 SGHKS, CDR2 YYEKEE (reference sequence).

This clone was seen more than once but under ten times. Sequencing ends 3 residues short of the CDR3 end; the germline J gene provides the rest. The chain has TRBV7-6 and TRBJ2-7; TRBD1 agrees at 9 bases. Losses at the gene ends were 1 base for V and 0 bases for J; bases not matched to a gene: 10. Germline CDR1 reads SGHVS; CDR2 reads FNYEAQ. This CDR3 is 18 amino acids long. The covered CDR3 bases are TGTGCCAGCAGCTTAGAATCGCACGGGACAGGGCCCTCCTACGAG. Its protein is CASSLESHGTGPSYE. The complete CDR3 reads CASSLESHGTGPSYEQYF.

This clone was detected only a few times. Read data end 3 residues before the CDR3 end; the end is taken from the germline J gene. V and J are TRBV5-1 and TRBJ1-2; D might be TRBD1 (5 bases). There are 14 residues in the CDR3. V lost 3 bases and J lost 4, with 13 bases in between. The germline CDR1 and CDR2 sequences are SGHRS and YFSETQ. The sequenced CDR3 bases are TGCGCCAGCAGCTCTGACAGTAACGCCTATGGC. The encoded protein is CASSSDSNAYG. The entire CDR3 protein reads CASSSDSNAYGYTF.

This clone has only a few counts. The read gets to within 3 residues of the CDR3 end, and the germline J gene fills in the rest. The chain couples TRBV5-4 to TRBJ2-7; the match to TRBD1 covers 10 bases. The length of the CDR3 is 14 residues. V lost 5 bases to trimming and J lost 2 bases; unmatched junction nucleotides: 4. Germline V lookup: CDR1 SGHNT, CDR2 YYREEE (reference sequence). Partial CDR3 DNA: TGTGCCAGCAGTACGGGACAGGGGACCTACGAG. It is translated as CASSTGQGTYE. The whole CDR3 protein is CASSTGQGTYEQYF.

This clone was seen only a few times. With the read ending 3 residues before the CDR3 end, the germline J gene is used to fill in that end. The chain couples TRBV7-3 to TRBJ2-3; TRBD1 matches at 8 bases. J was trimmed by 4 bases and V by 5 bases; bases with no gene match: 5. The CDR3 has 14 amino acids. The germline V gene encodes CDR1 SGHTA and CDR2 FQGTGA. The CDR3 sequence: CASSAQGGPDTQYF. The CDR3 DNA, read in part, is TGTGCCAGCAGCGCACAGGGGGGACCAGATACG. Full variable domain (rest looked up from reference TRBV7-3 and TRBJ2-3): GAGVSQTPSNKVTEKGKYVELRCDPISGHTALYWYRQSLGQGPEFLIYFQGTGAADDSGLPNDRFFAVRPEGSVSTLKIQRTERGDSAVYLCASSAQGGPDTQYFGPGTRLTVL.

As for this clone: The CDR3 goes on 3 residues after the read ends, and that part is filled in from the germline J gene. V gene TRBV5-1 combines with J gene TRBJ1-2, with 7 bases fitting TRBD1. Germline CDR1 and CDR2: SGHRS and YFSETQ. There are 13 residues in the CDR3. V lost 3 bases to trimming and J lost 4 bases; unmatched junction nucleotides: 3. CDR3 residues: CASSSGQVYGYTF. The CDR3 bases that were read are TGCGCCAGCAGCTCCGGACAGGTCTATGGC. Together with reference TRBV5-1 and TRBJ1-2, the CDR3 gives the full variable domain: KAGVTQTPRYLIKTRGQQVTLSCSPISGHRSVSWYQQTPGQGLQFLFEYFSETQRNKGNFPGRFSGRQFSNSRSEMNVSTLELGDSALYLCASSSGQVYGYTFGSGTRLTVV.

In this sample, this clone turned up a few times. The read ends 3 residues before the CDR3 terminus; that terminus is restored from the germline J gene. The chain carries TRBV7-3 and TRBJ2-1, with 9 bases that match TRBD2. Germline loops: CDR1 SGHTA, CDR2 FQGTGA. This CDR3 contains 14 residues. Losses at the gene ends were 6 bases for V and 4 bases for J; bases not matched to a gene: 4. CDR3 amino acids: CASSNTSGYNEQFF. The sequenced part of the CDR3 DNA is TGTGCCAGCAGTAATACTAGCGGGTACAATGAG. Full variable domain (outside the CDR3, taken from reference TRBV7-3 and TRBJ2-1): GAGVSQTPSNKVTEKGKYVELRCDPISGHTALYWYRQSLGQGPEFLIYFQGTGAADDSGLPNDRFFAVRPEGSVSTLKIQRTERGDSAVYLCASSNTSGYNEQFFGPGTRLTVL.

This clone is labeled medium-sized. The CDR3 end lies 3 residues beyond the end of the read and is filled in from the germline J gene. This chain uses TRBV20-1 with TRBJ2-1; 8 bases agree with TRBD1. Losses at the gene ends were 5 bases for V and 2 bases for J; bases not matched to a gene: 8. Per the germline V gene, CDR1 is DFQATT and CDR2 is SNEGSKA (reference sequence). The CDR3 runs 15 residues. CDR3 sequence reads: CSAQAWDRPYNEQFF. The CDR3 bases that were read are TGCAGTGCTCAGGCCTGGGACAGGCCCTACAATGAG.

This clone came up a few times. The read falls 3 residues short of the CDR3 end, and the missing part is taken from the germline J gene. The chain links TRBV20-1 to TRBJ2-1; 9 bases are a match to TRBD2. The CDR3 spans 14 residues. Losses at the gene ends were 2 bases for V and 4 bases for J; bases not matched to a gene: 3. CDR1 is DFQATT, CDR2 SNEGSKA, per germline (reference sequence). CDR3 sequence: CSARLAGMYNEQFF. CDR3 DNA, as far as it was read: TGCAGTGCTAGACTAGCGGGGATGTACAATGAG.

The CDR3 loop reads CAWDMTRWGNYGYTF. The covered CDR3 bases are TGTGCCTGGGATATGACCAGGTGGGGCAACTATGGC. The chain has TRBV30 and TRBJ1-2; a weak D match, TRBD1 (5 bases). The CDR3 goes on 3 residues after the read ends, and that part is filled in from the germline J gene. This CDR3 region has 15 residues. Looked up from germline, CDR1 is GTSNPN and CDR2 is SVGIG (reference sequence). The V end lost 5 bases, the J end lost 2 bases, and 18 bases lay between the germline ends.